The table lists the clone carrying this T cell receptor beta chain with many counts. This entry comes from a study of T cells in Graves' hyperthyroidism and ophthalmopathy. The CDR3 length is 14 residues. V gave up 0 bases and J gave up 10 bases, with 14 bases separating them. CDR1 and CDR2 (germline): SGHRS, YFSETQ. What was amplified from RNA transcripts were TCR beta CDR3 regions. TCR CDR3 underwent first-round RT-PCR with the HTBI primer set. In TCRdb, the multiplex PCR reads were re-called with MiXCR into one record per CDR3 protein. The sample includes around 340,000 distinct CDR3 sequences, around 23% of them seen just once.

Sequencing used blood. The chain links TRBV5-1 to TRBJ2-1; tentatively, D is TRBD1 or TRBD2 (5 bases each). The receptor comes from a woman in her fifties or sixties with Graves' hyperthyroidism. The CDR3 region is CASSLAGTPQEQFF. CDR3 DNA sequence: TGCGCCAGCAGCTTGGCAGGGACCCCCCAGGAGCAGTTCTTC. The full variable domain, its missing parts supplied by reference TRBV5-1 and TRBJ2-1, is KAGVTQTPRYLIKTRGQQVTLSCSPISGHRSVSWYQQTPGQGLQFLFEYFSETQRNKGNFPGRFSGRQFSNSRSEMNVSTLELGDSALYLCASSLAGTPQEQFFGPGTRLTVL.